The sequence of this T cell receptor beta chain was determined in a study of shared clonotypes between healthy human individuals. Whole-study context: Researchers drew samples from two women and three men aged 18 to 49. Study-wide results and caveats: Rarefaction curves obtained for sorted subsets showed sequencing incomplete despite large depth. Naive subsets, compared against memory subsets, generally had larger estimated richness values. The authors sampled blood alone, and tissue repertoires likely differ.

CDR3 length: 16 amino acids. Germline CDR1 reads MNHNS; CDR2 reads SASEGT. The V and J ends lost 0 bases and 0 bases respectively, with 11 bases between them. Concerning this clone: Its antigen is unknown.

Profiling relied on immunoSEQ multiplex PCR, and the TCRdb table lists in-frame clones only, not all of them. The sample yields roughly 2,300,000 clones, about nine tenths seen once. Material: naive CD4+ T cells from PBMCs. This sample's subset: CD45RA+ positively selected. This sequence originates from a man in his late teens or twenties in good health. Some clones in this sample may be carry-over from other donors' samples. V and J are TRBV6-1 and TRBJ1-2; D unclear. The CDR3 DNA reads as TGTGCCAGCAGTGAAGCGGTCCAGACCTCTAACTATGGCTACACCTTC. Translating it yields CASSEAVQTSNYGYTF.